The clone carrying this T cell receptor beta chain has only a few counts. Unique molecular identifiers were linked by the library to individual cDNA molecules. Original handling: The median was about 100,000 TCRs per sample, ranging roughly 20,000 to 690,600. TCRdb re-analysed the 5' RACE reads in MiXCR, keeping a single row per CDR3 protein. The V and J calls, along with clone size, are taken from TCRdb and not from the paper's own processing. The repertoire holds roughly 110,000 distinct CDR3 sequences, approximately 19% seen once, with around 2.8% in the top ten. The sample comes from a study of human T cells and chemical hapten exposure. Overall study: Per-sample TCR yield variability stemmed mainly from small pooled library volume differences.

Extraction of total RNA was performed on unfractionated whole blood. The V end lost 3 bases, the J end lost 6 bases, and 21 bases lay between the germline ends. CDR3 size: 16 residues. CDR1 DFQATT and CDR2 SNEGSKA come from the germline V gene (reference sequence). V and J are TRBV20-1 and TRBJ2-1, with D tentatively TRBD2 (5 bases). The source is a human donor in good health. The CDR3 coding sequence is TGCAGTGCTAGTAACCCCGCATTACAGCGGAGCAATGAGCAGTTCTTC. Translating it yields CSASNPALQRSNEQFF.